This is a list of T cell receptor beta chains from one sample in a study of cytomegalovirus exposure and HLA in healthy donors. The repertoire was sequenced with immunoSEQ multiplex PCR; TCRdb's copy has only in-frame clones and lacks some. Of 95,000 to 100,000 clones in the sample, roughly three quarters are singletons; the top ten hold around 4.1%. The sequenced sample consisted of PBMCs. These receptors were collected from a man aged 40-50 years in good health and CMV-seronegative. The CDR3 runs from the conserved cysteine through the conserved F or W. A D gene is named only where the DNA matches it firmly. Size values are once, few and many counts, or a class for expanded clones, and some rows have none.

D gene	V gene	J gene	clone size	CDR3 DNA	CDR3 protein
NA	TRBV6-6	TRBJ1-5	NA	TGTGCCAGCAGTTACGAGGCCTTAGGCGCACAGCCCCAGCATTTT	CASSYEALGAQPQHF
NA	TRBV4-1	TRBJ2-7	few	TGCGCCAGCAGCCAAGATTTAAGTGGCCCAGGCGAGCAGTACTTC	CASSQDLSGPGEQYF
TRBD2	TRBV5-8	TRBJ2-3	NA	TGTGCCAGCAGCTTGCCCTGGACTAGCGGGGGGGGCACAGATACGCAGTATTTT	CASSLPWTSGGGTDTQYF
TRBD2	TRBV14	TRBJ2-1	NA	TGTGCCAGCAGCCGAACTAGCGGGGGACGATACAATGAGCAGTTCTTC	CASSRTSGGRYNEQFF
TRBD1	TRBV19	TRBJ2-2	NA	TGTGCCAGTAGTATAGTGGCAGGGGGAACCGGGGAGCTGTTTTTT	CASSIVAGGTGELFF
NA	TRBV10-3	TRBJ2-1	NA	TGTGCCATCAGTGGCAGGGAATCCAATGAGCAGTTCTTC	CAISGRESNEQFF
NA	TRBV11-2	TRBJ1-3	NA	TGTGCCAGCAGCCGGAACGGGGGGGGTGGAAACACCATATATTTT	CASSRNGGGGNTIYF
NA	TRBV29-1	TRBJ1-1	NA	TGCGGGGGAGGGGGGAACACTGAAGCTTTCTTT	CGGGGNTEAFF
TRBD1	TRBV4-1	TRBJ1-2	NA	TGCGCCAGCAGCCAAGATCGGCGGGACAGGAACTATGGCTACACCTTC	CASSQDRRDRNYGYTF
TRBD2	TRBV29-1	TRBJ2-3	few	TGCAGCGTTCCGAGGGGAGGGGCCCCCTCATACACAGATACGCAGTATTTT	CSVPRGGAPSYTDTQYF
TRBD1	TRBV18	TRBJ2-2	NA	TGTGCCAGCTCGCAACAGGGGACAGGCAACACCGGGGAGCTGTTTTTT	CASSQQGTGNTGELFF